Sequencing of this T cell receptor (beta chain) was carried out in a study of T cells after yellow fever vaccination. Study outcomes and limitations: Once the booster was given, most primary-vaccination clones reappeared, at over 95% for CD4 and approximately 88% for CD8.

J gave up 4 bases and V 5 bases, and 5 bases lay outside the gene matches. This CDR3 comprises 16 residues. Per germline, CDR1 SGHTA and CDR2 FQGNSA. TCRdb processed the 5' RACE reads anew with MiXCR; each CDR3 protein has one entry. The profile shows around 500,000 distinct CDR3 sequences, 21% of them singletons. A note on this clonotype: Its target is not known.

V usage is TRBV7-2 and J usage is TRBJ2-5, with 15 bases lining up with TRBD2. This clonotype was sampled from a man aged 18-30 years who received the YFV17D yellow fever vaccine. The material sequenced was PBMCs, taken around 3 weeks after the first yellow fever vaccination. The CDR3 nucleotides read TGTGCCAGCAGCACCGGGACTAGCGGGGGGCCAGAGACCCAGTACTTC. It yields the protein CASSTGTSGGPETQYF.